This T cell receptor beta chain was recorded in a study of blood T cell repertoires in COVID-19. Clones were read by immunoSEQ multiplex PCR, and TCRdb kept only the in-frame ones, dropping some. The sample lists a few hundred thousand clones, roughly 80% seen once, with about 10% in the top ten. The CDR3 runs to 17 residues. CDR1 and CDR2 from the germline V gene are SGHTA and FQGTGA. The V gene lost 3 bases and the J gene lost 4 bases, with 18 bases spanning the gap. V and J are TRBV7-3 and TRBJ2-2, with a tentative D call TRBD1 (7 bases). This TCR was sampled from an elderly woman with acute or convalescent COVID-19. Sequencing was performed on peripheral blood. CDR3 residues: CASSLGRMTGPTGELFF. The CDR3 nucleotides read TGTGCCAGCAGCTTGGGGAGGATGACAGGGCCCACCGGGGAGCTGTTTTTT.